A selection of T cell receptor beta chains follows, all from one sample in a study of T cell clusters in autoimmune cytopenias. TCRdb re-called the multiplex PCR reads and shows each CDR3 protein once, DNA omitted. Recorded for this sample: 6,100 or so distinct CDR3 sequences. A further study also used this sample, focusing on T cell repertoires in aging, cancer and after chemotherapy.

The sequenced sample consisted of peripheral blood. All receptors come from a human donor in good health. Each CDR3 is given with its conserved first and last residue. Some rows have no size entry. The others give once, few or many, or a class for an expanded clone.

>TRBJ1-6|TRBV6-5|NA
CASSYQGNSPLHF
>TRBJ2-4|TRBV5-1|NA
CASSSQGAKNIQYF
>TRBJ1-1|TRBV19|NA
CASSSGAGAPGDTEAFF
>TRBJ1-2|TRBV12-3/TRBV12-4|NA
CASSEQGWAWGYTF
>TRBJ1-6|TRBV29-1|NA
CSVPVRGNSPLHF
>TRBJ1-1|TRBV19|NA
CASSINWGKTEAFF
>TRBJ2-6|TRBV6-5|medium-sized
CASRSSSGANVLTF
>TRBJ1-1|TRBV29-1|NA
CSVEGFLGQKNTEAFF
>TRBJ2-7|TRBV6-1|NA
CATCRDRLYEQYF
>TRBJ1-6|TRBV5-6|NA
CASSLGPANNSPLHF
>TRBJ1-6|TRBV30|NA
CAWSTGTENSPLHF
>TRBJ2-7|TRBV5-1|NA
CASSLRDRSSEQYF
>TRBJ1-1|TRBV11-1|NA
CASSLDGNTEAFF
>TRBJ2-6|TRBV12-3/TRBV12-4|medium-sized
CASSPSSSGANVLTF
>TRBJ1-4|TRBV12-3/TRBV12-4|NA
CASSRTGRNEKLFF
>TRBJ2-3|TRBV29-1|medium-sized
CSVQGLAGGNTDTQYF
>TRBJ2-5|TRBV6-1|NA
CASSYRGGSETQYF
>TRBJ2-2|TRBV19|NA
CASKARGTGELFF
>TRBJ2-3|TRBV5-4|NA
CAASGTHASDTQYF
>TRBJ2-5|TRBV29-1|NA
CSVPASGGDETQYF
>TRBJ1-2|TRBV5-5|NA
CASSPGDRSYGYTF
>TRBJ2-3|TRBV6-1|NA
CASSDWRGGKTDTQYF
>TRBJ1-1|TRBV19|NA
CASSTSGWEAFF
>TRBJ1-1|TRBV10-3|NA
CAISESGTGGAEAFF
>TRBJ2-3|TRBV5-4|NA
CASSPYGRRALPAVPAPDTQYF